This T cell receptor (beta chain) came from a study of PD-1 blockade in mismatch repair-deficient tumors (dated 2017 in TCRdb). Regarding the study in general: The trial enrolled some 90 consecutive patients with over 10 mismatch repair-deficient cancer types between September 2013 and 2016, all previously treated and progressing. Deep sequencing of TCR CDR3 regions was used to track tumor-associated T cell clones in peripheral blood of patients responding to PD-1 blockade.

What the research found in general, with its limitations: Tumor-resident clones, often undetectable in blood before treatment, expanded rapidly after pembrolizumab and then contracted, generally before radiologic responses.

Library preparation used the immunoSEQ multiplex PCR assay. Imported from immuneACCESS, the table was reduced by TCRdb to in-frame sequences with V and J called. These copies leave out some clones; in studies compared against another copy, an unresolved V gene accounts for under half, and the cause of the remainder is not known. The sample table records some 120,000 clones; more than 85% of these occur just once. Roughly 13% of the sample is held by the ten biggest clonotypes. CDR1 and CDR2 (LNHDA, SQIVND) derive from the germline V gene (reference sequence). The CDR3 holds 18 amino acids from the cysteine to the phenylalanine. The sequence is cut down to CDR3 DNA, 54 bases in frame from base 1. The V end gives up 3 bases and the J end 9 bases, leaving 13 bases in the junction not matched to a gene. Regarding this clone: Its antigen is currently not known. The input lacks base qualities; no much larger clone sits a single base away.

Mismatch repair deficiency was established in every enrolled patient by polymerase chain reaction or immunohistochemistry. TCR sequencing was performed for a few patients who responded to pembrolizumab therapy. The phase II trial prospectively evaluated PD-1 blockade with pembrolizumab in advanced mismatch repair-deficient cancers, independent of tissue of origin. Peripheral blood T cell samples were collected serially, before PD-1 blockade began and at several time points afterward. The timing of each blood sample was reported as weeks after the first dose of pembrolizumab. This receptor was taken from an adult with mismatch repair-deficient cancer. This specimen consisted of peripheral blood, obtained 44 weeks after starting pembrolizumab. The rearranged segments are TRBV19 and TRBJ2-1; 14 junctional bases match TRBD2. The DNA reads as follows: TGTGCCAGTAGTATGTCTCCAGGACTAGCGGGAGGCCTCGGTGAGCAGTTCTTC. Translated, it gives CASSMSPGLAGGLGEQFF.